The text below deals with one T cell receptor beta chain. This sample is drawn from a study of OX40 agonist ivuxolimab in advanced cancers. Here immunoSEQ multiplex PCR was the method, and the copy in TCRdb shows in-frame clones only, minus some. The profile shows approximately 94,000 clones, around 91% of them singletons. The germline V and J ends were trimmed by 4 bases and 2 bases, with 11 bases remaining between them. The CDR3 extends over 14 amino acids. Germline assignment: CDR1 MNHEY and CDR2 SMNVEV (reference sequence). The chain combines TRBV27 with TRBJ2-5, with D hard to call. The specimen comprised CD4+ or CD8+ T cells sorted from blood, sampled in a trial of the OX40 agonist ivuxolimab. This clonotype was obtained from an adult with an advanced solid tumor such as melanoma, head and neck, liver or kidney cancer. CDR3 sequence (DNA): TGTGCCAGCAGTTCCGTCCCCCTTCAAGAGACCCAGTACTTC. It codes for CASSSVPLQETQYF.